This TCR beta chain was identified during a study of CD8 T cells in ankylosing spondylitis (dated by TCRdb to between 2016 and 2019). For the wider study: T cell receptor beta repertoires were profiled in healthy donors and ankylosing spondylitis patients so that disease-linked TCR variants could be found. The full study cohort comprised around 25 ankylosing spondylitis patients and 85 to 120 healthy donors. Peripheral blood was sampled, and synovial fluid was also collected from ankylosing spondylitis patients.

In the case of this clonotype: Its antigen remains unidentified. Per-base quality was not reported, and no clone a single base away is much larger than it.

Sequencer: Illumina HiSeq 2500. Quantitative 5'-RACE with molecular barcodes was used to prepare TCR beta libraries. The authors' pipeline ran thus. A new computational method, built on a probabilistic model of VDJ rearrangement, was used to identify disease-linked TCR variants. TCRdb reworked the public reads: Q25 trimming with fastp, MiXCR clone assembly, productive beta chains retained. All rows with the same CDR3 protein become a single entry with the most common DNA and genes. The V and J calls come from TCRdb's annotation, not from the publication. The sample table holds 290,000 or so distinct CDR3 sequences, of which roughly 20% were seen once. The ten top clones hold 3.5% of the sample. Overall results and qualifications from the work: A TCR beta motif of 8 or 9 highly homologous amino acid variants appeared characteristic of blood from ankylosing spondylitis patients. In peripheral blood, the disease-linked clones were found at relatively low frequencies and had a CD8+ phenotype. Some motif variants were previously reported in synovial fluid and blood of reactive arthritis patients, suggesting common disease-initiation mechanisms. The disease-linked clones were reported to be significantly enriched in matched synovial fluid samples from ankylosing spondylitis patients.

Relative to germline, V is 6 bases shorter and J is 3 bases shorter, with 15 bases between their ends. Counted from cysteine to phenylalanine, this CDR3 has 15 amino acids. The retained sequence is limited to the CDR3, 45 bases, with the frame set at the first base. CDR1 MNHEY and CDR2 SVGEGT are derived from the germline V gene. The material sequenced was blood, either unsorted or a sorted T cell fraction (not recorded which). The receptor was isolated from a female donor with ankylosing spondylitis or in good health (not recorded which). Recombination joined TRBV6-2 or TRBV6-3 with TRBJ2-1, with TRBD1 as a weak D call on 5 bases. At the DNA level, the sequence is TGTGCCAGCAGCGTAGATGGGGCCAACTACAATGAGCAGTTCTTC. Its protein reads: CASSVDGANYNEQFF.